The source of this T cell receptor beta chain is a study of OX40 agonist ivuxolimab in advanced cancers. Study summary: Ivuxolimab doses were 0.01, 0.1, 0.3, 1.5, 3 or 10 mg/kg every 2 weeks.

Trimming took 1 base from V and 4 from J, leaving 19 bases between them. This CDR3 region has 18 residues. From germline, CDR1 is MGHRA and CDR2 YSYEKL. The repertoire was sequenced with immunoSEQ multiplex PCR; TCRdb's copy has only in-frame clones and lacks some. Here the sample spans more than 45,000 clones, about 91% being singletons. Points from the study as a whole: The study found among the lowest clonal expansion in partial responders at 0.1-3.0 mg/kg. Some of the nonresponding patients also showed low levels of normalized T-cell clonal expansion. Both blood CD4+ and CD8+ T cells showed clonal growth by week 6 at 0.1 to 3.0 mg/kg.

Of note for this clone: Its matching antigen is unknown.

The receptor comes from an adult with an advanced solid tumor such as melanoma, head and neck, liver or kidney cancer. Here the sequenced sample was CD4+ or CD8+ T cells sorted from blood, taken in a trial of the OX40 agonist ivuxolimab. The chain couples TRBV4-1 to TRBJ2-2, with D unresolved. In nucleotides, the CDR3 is TGCGCCAGCAGCCAAGGTCTAGAGGCCGTTCGTCGCACCGGGGAGCTGTTTTTT. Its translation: CASSQGLEAVRRTGELFF.